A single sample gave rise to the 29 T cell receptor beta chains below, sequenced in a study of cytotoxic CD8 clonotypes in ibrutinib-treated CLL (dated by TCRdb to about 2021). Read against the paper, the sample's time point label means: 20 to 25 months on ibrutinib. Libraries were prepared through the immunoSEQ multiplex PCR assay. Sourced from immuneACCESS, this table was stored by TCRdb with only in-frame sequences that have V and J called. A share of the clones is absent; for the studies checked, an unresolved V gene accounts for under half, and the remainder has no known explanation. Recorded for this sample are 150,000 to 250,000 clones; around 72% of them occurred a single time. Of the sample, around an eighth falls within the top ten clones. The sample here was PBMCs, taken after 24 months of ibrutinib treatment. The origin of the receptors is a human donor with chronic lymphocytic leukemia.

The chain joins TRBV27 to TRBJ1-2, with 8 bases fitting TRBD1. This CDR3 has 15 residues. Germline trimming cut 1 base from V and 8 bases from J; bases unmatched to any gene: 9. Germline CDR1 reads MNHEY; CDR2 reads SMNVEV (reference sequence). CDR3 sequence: CASSLWATGEGGYTF. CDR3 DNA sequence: TGTGCCAGCAGTTTATGGGCGACAGGGGAGGGCGGCTACACCTTC.

In nucleotides, the CDR3 is TGTGCCAGCAGCGACCGGGACAACCACGGCAATGAGCAGTTCTTC. It is translated as CASSDRDNHGNEQFF. The V and J genes are TRBV7-2 and TRBJ2-1; perhaps TRBD1 as D (6 bases). Germline V gives CDR1 SGHTA, CDR2 FQGNSA. This CDR3 contains 15 residues. The germline V and J ends were trimmed by 5 bases and 6 bases, with 17 bases remaining between them.

The CDR3 protein is CASSQVYGSQETQYF. CDR3 coding DNA: TGCGCCAGCAGCCAAGTCTACGGCAGCCAAGAGACCCAGTACTTC. V is TRBV4-1 and J is TRBJ2-5; no clear D. The CDR3 extends over 15 amino acids. The V gene lost 1 base and the J gene lost 1 base, with 10 bases spanning the gap. Germline V lookup: CDR1 MGHRA, CDR2 YSYEKL.

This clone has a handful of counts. In nucleotides, the CDR3 is TGTGCCAGCAGCTTAGGTCCCTCACAGGACCATCTCTACGAGCAGTACTTC. The encoded protein is CASSLGPSQDHLYEQYF. The rearrangement links TRBV11-2 to TRBJ2-7; TRBD1 is a possible D gene (5 bases). With 1 base removed from V and 3 bases from J, the gap between germline ends came to 19 bases. Germline V gene sequence: CDR1 SGHAT, CDR2 FQNNGV. This CDR3 is 17 amino acids long.

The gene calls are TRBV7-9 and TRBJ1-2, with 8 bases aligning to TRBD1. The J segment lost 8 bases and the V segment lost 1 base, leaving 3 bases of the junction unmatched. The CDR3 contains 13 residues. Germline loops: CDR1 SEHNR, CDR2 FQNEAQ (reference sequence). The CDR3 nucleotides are TGTGCCAGCAGCTTAGGGACAGGGTACGGCTACACCTTC. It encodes CASSLGTGYGYTF.

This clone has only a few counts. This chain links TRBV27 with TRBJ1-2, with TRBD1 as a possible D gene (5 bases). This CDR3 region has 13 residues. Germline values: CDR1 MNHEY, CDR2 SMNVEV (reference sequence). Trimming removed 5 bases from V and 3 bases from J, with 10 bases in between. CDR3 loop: CASSHGTYYGYTF. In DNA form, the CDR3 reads TGTGCCAGCAGTCACGGGACGTACTATGGCTACACCTTC.

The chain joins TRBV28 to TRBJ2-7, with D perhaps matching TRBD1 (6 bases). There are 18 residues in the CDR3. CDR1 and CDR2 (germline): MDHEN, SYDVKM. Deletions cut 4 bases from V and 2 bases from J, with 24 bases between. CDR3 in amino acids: CASSSTTPDRIRTYEQYF. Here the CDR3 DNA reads TGTGCCAGCAGTTCGACAACCCCAGACAGGATCCGGACCTACGAGCAGTACTTC. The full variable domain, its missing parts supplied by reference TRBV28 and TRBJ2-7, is DVKVTQSSRYLVKRTGEKVFLECVQDMDHENMFWYRQDPGLGLRLIYFSYDVKMKEKGDIPEGYSVSREKKERFSLILESASTNQTSMYLCASSSTTPDRIRTYEQYFGPGTRLTVT.

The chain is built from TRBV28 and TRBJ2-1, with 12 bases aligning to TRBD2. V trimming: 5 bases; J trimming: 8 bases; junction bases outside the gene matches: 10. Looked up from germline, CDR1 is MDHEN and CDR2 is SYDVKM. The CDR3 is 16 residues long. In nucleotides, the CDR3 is TGTGCCAGCAGTGATACTAGCGGGAGGCGATTCTATGAGCAGTTCTTC. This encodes CASSDTSGRRFYEQFF.

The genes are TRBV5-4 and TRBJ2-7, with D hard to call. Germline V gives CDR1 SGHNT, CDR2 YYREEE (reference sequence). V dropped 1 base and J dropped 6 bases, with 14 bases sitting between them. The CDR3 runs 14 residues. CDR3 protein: CASSLFPWFPEQYF. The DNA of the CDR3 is TGTGCCAGCAGCTTGTTTCCTTGGTTCCCCGAGCAGTACTTC.

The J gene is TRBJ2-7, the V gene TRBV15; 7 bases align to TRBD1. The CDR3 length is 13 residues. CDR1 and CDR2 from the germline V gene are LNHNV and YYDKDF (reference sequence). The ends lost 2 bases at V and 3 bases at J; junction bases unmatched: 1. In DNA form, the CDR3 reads TGTGCCACCAGCAGAACAGGGGTCTACGAGCAGTACTTC. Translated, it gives CATSRTGVYEQYF.

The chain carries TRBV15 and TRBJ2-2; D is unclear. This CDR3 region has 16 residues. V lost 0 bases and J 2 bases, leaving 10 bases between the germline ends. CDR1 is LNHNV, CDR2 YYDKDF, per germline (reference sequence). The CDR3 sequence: CATSRDGRTNTGELFF. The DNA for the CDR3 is TGTGCCACCAGCAGAGATGGACGGACCAACACCGGGGAGCTGTTTTTT.

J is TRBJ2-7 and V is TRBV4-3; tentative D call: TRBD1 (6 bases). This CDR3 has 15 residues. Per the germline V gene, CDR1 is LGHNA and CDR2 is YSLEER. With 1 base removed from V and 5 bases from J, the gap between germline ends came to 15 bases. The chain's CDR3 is CASSQGYGQFNEQYF. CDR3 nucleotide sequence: TGCGCCAGCAGCCAAGGATATGGACAGTTCAACGAGCAGTACTTC.

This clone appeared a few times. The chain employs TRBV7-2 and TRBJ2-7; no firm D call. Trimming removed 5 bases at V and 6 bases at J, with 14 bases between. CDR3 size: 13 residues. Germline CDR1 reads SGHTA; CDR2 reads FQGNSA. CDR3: CASSPRITGEQYF. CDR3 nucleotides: TGTGCCAGCAGCCCCCGAATAACGGGCGAGCAGTACTTC. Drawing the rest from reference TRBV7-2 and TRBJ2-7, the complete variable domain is GAGVSQSPSNKVTEKGKDVELRCDPISGHTALYWYRQSLGQGLEFLIYFQGNSAPDKSGLPSDRFSAERTGGSVSTLTIQRTQQEDSAVYLCASSPRITGEQYFGPGTRLTVT.

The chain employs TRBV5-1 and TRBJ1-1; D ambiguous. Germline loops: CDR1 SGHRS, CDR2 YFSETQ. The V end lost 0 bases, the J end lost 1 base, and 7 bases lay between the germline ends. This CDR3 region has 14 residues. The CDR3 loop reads CASSLEWPNTEAFF. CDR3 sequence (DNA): TGCGCCAGCAGCTTGGAATGGCCGAACACTGAAGCTTTCTTT.

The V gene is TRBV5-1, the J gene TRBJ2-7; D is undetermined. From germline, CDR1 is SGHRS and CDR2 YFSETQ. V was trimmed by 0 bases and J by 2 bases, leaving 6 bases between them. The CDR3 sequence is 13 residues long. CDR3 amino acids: CASSLDTTYEQYF. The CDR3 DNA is TGCGCCAGCAGCTTGGACACGACCTACGAGCAGTACTTC.

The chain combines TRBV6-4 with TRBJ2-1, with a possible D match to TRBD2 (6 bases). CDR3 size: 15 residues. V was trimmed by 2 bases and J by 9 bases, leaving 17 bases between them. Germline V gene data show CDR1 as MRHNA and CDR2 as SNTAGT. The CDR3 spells CASSDGLGGRSEQFF. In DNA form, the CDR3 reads TGTGCCAGCAGTGACGGTTTGGGAGGAAGGAGTGAGCAGTTCTTC.

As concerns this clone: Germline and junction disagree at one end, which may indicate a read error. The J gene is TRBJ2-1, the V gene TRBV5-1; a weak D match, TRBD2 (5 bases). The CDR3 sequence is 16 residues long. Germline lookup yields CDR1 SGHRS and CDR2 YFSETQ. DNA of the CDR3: TGCGCCAGCAGCTACACCCCACCGGACTCCGACAATGAGCAGTTCTTC. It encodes CASSYTPPDSDNEQFF.

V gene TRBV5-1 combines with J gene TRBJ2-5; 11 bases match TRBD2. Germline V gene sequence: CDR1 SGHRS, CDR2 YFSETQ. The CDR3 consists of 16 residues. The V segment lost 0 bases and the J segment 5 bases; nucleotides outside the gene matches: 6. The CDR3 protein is CASSLGVTSGMETQYF. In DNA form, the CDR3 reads TGCGCCAGCAGCTTGGGGGTGACTAGCGGGATGGAGACCCAGTACTTC. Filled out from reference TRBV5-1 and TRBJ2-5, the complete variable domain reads KAGVTQTPRYLIKTRGQQVTLSCSPISGHRSVSWYQQTPGQGLQFLFEYFSETQRNKGNFPGRFSGRQFSNSRSEMNVSTLELGDSALYLCASSLGVTSGMETQYFGPGTRLLVL.

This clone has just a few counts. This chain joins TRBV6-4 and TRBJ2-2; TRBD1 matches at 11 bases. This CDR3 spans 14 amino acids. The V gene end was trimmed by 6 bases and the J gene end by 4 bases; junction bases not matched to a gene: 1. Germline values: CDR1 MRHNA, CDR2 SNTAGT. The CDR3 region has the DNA TGTGCCAGCAGCGGGACAGGGGGCACCGGGGAGCTGTTTTTT. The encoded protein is CASSGTGGTGELFF.

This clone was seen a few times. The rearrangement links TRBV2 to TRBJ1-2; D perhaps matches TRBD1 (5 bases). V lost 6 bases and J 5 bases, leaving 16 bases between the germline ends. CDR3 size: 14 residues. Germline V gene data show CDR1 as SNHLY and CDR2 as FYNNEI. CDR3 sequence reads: CASSQGQGIYGYTF. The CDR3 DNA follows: TGTGCCAGCAGCCAAGGACAAGGAATATATGGCTACACCTTC.

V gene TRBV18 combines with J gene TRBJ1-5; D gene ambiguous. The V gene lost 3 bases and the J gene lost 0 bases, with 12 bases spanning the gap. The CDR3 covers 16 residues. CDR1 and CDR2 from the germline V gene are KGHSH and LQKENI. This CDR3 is CASSPNGGGSNQPQHF. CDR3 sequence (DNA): TGTGCCAGCTCACCGAACGGAGGAGGTAGCAATCAGCCCCAGCATTTT.

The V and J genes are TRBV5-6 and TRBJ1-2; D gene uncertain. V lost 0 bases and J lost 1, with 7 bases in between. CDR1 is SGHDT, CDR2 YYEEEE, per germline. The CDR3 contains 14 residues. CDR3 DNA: TGTGCCAGCAGCTTGGGCCAGTATAACTATGGCTACACCTTC. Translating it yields CASSLGQYNYGYTF.

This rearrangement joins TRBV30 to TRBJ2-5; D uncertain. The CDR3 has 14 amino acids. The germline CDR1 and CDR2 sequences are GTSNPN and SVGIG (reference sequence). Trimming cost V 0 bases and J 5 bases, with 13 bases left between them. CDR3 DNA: TGTGCCTGGAGTGTAGGCAGTCGGACGGAGACCCAGTACTTC. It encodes CAWSVGSRTETQYF.

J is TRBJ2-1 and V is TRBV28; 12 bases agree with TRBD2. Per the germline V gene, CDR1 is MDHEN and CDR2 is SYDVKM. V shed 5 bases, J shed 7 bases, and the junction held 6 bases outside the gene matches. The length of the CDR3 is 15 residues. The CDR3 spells CASSRTGTSGNEQFF. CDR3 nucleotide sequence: TGTGCCAGCAGTCGAACCGGGACTAGCGGGAATGAGCAGTTCTTC.

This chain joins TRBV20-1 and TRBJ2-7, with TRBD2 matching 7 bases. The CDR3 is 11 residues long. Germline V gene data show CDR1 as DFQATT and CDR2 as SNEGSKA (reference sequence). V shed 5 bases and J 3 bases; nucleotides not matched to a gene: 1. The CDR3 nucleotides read TGCAGTGCTCCTAGCGGCTACGAGCAGTACTTC. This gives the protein CSAPSGYEQYF.

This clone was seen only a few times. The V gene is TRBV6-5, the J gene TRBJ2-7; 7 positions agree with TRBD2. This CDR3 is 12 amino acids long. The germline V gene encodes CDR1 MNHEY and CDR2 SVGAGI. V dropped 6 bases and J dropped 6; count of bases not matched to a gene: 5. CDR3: CASRSGGLEQYF. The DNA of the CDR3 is TGTGCCAGCAGGTCGGGAGGTCTCGAGCAGTACTTC.

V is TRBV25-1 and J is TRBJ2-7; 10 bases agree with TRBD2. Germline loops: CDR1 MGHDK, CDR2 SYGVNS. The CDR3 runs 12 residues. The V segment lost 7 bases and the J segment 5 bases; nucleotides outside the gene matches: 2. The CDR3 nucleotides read TGTGCCAGCACAGCGGGAGGGAACGAGCAGTACTTC. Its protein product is CASTAGGNEQYF.

CDR3 loop: CASSFPGGQAPYEQYF. CDR3 DNA sequence: TGTGCCAGCAGCTTCCCGGGAGGCCAGGCCCCCTACGAGCAGTACTTC. This chain joins TRBV7-8 and TRBJ2-7; TRBD2 matches at 7 bases. CDR3 length: 16 amino acids. Unmatched junction bases numbered 10, after V lost 3 bases and J lost 2 bases. The V gene's germline CDR1 is SGHVS and CDR2 FQNEAQ.

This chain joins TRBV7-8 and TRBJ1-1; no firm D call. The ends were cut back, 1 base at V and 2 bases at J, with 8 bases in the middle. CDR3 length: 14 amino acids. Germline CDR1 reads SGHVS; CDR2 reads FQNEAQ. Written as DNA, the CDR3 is TGTGCCAGCAGCTTAGGACCACATAACACTGAAGCTTTCTTT. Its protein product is CASSLGPHNTEAFF.